Following are 10 T cell receptor beta chains from one sample sequenced in a study of blood T cell repertoires in COVID-19. Data came from immunoSEQ multiplex PCR; TCRdb stores just in-frame clones and leaves some out. The data hold under 200,000 clones, with around 77% observed a single time. Sequenced sample: peripheral blood. The source is a man aged 55-75 years with active or convalescent COVID-19.

The rearrangement links TRBV4-1 to TRBJ2-2; 11 positions agree with TRBD2. The CDR3 is 16 residues long. V lost 5 bases and J lost 7; bases outside the gene matches: 9. CDR1 and CDR2 (germline): MGHRA, YSYEKL. The CDR3 coding sequence is TGCGCCAGCAGCAATAGCGGGAGGGCCTGGGGCGGGGAGCTGTTTTTT. The encoded protein is CASSNSGRAWGGELFF.

In its sample, this clone was seen a few times. The chain carries TRBV9 and TRBJ2-3, with TRBD2 matching over 8 bases. The CDR3 is made up of 16 amino acids. Germline loops: CDR1 SGDLS, CDR2 YYNGEE. J was trimmed by 0 bases and V by 1 base; bases with no gene match: 4. CDR3 nucleotides: TGTGCCAGCAGCGTACACGGGGGGGCTAGCACAGATACGCAGTATTTT. It is translated as CASSVHGGASTDTQYF.

This rearrangement joins TRBV18 to TRBJ1-1; no definite D call. Trimming took off 1 base at V and 1 base at J, with 7 bases between the two ends. The germline V gene has CDR1 KGHSH and CDR2 LQKENI. The CDR3 covers 14 residues. DNA of the CDR3: TGTGCCAGCTCACCACTGGGAGGGAACACTGAAGCTTTCTTT. As protein: CASSPLGGNTEAFF.

The rearrangement links TRBV5-1 to TRBJ1-3; 8 bases match TRBD1. Germline values: CDR1 SGHRS, CDR2 YFSETQ. This CDR3 region has 14 residues. V shed 6 bases, J shed 4 bases, and the junction held 6 bases outside the gene matches. The CDR3 loop is CASIEQGEGNTIYF. The CDR3 nucleotides are TGCGCCAGCATCGAACAGGGGGAGGGAAACACCATATATTTT.

The rearrangement joins TRBV5-6 to TRBJ1-4; 7 bases are shared with TRBD1. The germline CDR1 and CDR2 sequences are SGHDT and YYEEEE. The CDR3 is made up of 14 amino acids. The ends lost 2 bases at V and 6 bases at J; junction bases unmatched: 4. The DNA for the CDR3 is TGTGCCAGCAGCTTTAGGGGGCAGCATGAAAAACTGTTTTTT. Protein sequence: CASSFRGQHEKLFF.

V gene TRBV30 combines with J gene TRBJ2-3, with TRBD2 matching over 10 bases. The germline V gene encodes CDR1 GTSNPN and CDR2 SVGIG (reference sequence). CDR3 size: 15 residues. The junction had 9 bases not matched to a gene; V was cut back by 2 bases and J by 7 bases. For the CDR3, the DNA is TGTGCCTGGAGTCAAGCGGGAGGGCCTTCGAATACGCAGTATTTT. This encodes CAWSQAGGPSNTQYF. Full variable domain (missing parts from reference TRBV30 and TRBJ2-3): SQTIHQWPATLVQPVGSPLSLECTVEGTSNPNLYWYRQAAGRGLQLLFYSVGIGQISSEVPQNLSASRPQDRQFILSSKKLLLSDSGFYLCAWSQAGGPSNTQYFGPGTRLTVL.

This chain joins TRBV4-1 and TRBJ2-7; TRBD2 matches 7 bases. The CDR3 loop spans 15 amino acids. The germline CDR1 and CDR2 sequences are MGHRA and YSYEKL. V lost 2 bases, J lost 2 bases, and 6 bases stayed unmatched. This CDR3 reads CASSQPGLPPYEQYF. Written as DNA, the CDR3 is TGCGCCAGCAGCCAACCGGGACTACCTCCCTACGAGCAGTACTTC.

The chain combines TRBV3-1 (or the pseudogene TRBV3-2) with TRBJ2-1; 7 bases fit TRBD1. The CDR3 is made up of 14 amino acids. Germline V gives CDR1 LGHDT, CDR2 YNNKEL (reference sequence). V was pared by 3 bases and J by 9 bases, with 8 bases of the junction left unmatched. The CDR3 loop is CASSHDRVVAEQFF. In nucleotides, the CDR3 is TGTGCCAGCAGCCACGACAGGGTTGTTGCTGAGCAGTTCTTC.

This clone was recorded at least ten times. J is TRBJ1-1 and V is TRBV27; tentative D call: TRBD1 (6 bases). V was pared by 5 bases and J by 4 bases, with 14 bases between. The CDR3 contains 14 residues. CDR1 and CDR2 (germline): MNHEY, SMNVEV (reference sequence). CDR3 residues: CASSIMQGSTEAFF. CDR3 bases: TGTGCCAGCAGTATAATGCAGGGGAGCACTGAAGCTTTCTTT.

This chain links TRBV19 with TRBJ1-6, with TRBD1 as a possible D gene (5 bases). Germline assignment: CDR1 LNHDA and CDR2 SQIVND (reference sequence). Deletions cut 3 bases from V and 7 bases from J, with 13 bases between. The CDR3 covers 15 residues. Here the CDR3 DNA reads TGTGCCAGTAGTATCGGACCGCAGGGAAATTCACCCCTCCACTTT. This gives the protein CASSIGPQGNSPLHF. The whole variable domain, filled in from reference TRBV19 and TRBJ1-6, reads DGGITQSPKYLFRKEGQNVTLSCEQNLNHDAMYWYRQDPGQGLRLIYYSQIVNDFQKGDIAEGYSVSREKKESFPLTVTSAQKNPTAFYLCASSIGPQGNSPLHFGNGTRLTVT.